This T cell receptor (beta chain) was captured in a study of blood T cell repertoires in COVID-19. Study background: Specimens from acute and convalescent COVID-19 originated in the United States, Italy and Spain.

The length of the CDR3 is 16 residues. Trimming removed 1 base at V and 0 bases at J, with 8 bases between. CDR1 is SGHKS and CDR2 is YYEKEE in the germline V gene (reference sequence). Produced via immunoSEQ multiplex PCR; TCRdb's table is partial and in-frame only. The sample holds under 95,000 clones; around nine tenths are singletons and the top ten take around 4%. The chain carries TRBV5-5 and TRBJ2-6; D remains unclear. This receptor was taken from a woman aged 50 to 60 in a cohort sampled during active COVID-19. The sequencing sample was made of peripheral blood. DNA of the CDR3: TGTGCCAGCAGCTTGCCTCTACCCTCTGGGGCCAACGTCCTGACTTTC. It yields the protein CASSLPLPSGANVLTF.